The 32 T cell receptor beta chains below come from one sample, sequenced in a study of graft-versus-host responses after intestinal transplantation. Sequenced by immunoSEQ multiplex PCR; TCRdb stores in-frame clones only, minus some. The sample holds 85,000 to 90,000 clones; 75% to 90% are singletons and the top ten take around 0.1%. Their antigens are not known. The source material was unstimulated CD4+ T cells sorted from spleen or lymph node cells, sampled before intestinal transplant. These TCRs come from a human donor who received an intestinal transplant.

CDR3 sequence reads: CAISDRGELFF. The CDR3 DNA follows: TGTGCCATCAGTGATCGTGGGGAGCTGTTTTTT. V and J are TRBV10-3 and TRBJ2-2; no clear D. Between the trimmed V and J ends, which lost 3 bases and 8 bases, there was a span of 4 bases. There are 11 residues in the CDR3. Germline V CDR1 and CDR2: ENHRY, SYGVKD.

The chain combines TRBV11-2 with TRBJ1-2; TRBD1 agrees at 9 bases. CDR3 length: 19 amino acids. Germline V gene sequence: CDR1 SGHAT, CDR2 FQNNGV. With 3 bases clipped from V and 5 bases from J, the junction kept 19 bases outside the gene matches. The CDR3 protein is CASSFFPEKEGQGLYGYTF. DNA of the CDR3: TGTGCCAGCAGCTTTTTTCCCGAAAAAGAGGGACAGGGACTGTATGGCTACACCTTC.

The rearrangement joins TRBV10-1 to TRBJ2-7; TRBD2 is a possible D gene (7 bases). From germline, CDR1 is WNHNN and CDR2 SYGVQD (reference sequence). This CDR3 is built from 15 residues. Trimming took 8 bases from V and 2 from J, leaving 19 bases between them. Here the CDR3 DNA reads TGCGCCAGCTCGGGGGGCCGAGCGGGGACCTACGAGCAGTACTTC. The encoded protein is CASSGGRAGTYEQYF.

The chain has TRBV6-1 and TRBJ1-4; TRBD1 matches at 10 bases. The trim removed 6 bases at V and 8 bases at J, leaving 9 bases unmatched. The CDR3 extends over 15 amino acids. The germline gives CDR1 MNHNS, CDR2 SASEGT. The CDR3 protein is CASSVGVTGGEKLFF. As DNA, the CDR3 is TGTGCCAGCAGCGTGGGTGTGACAGGGGGCGAAAAACTGTTTTTT.

The gene calls are TRBV20-1 and TRBJ2-5; possible D gene TRBD2, 6 bases. V was pared by 6 bases and J by 7 bases, with 12 bases between. The V gene's germline CDR1 is DFQATT and CDR2 SNEGSKA (reference sequence). The CDR3 has 11 residues. The CDR3 sequence is CSAAGFGTQYF. The DNA of the CDR3 is TGCAGTGCCGCGGGGTTTGGGACCCAGTACTTC.

V usage is TRBV5-3 and J usage is TRBJ2-7, with D perhaps matching TRBD1 (6 bases). TRBV5-3 is an open reading frame, and its role is uncertain. Trimming shortened V by 4 bases and J by 1 base, and 9 bases separated the two germline ends. The CDR3 runs 13 residues. The CDR3 nucleotides read TGTGCCAGAAGCCCAGGACAGTCCTACGAGCAGTACTTC. It encodes CARSPGQSYEQYF.

This chain uses TRBV18 with TRBJ1-2; 8 bases are shared with TRBD1. The junction had 5 bases not matched to a gene; V was cut back by 1 base and J by 4 bases. The CDR3 length is 15 residues. Germline values: CDR1 KGHSH, CDR2 LQKENI. The DNA of the CDR3 is TGTGCCAGCTCACCACTTCAGGGGGCGAGCTATGGCTACACCTTC. This encodes CASSPLQGASYGYTF. Full variable domain (rest looked up from reference TRBV18 and TRBJ1-2): NAGVMQNPRHLVRRRGQEARLRCSPMKGHSHVYWYRQLPEEGLKFMVYLQKENIIDESGMPKERFSAEFPKEGPSILRIQQVVRGDSAAYFCASSPLQGASYGYTFGSGTRLTVV.

V and J are TRBV19 and TRBJ1-5; 8 bases fit TRBD1. Germline-derived CDR1 and CDR2 are LNHDA and SQIVND (reference sequence). The CDR3 covers 15 residues. Trimming removed 10 bases from V and 4 bases from J; junction bases left unmatched: 12. CDR3 amino acids: CATLPTGAKNQPQHF. DNA of the CDR3: TGTGCCACCTTACCGACAGGGGCGAAGAATCAGCCCCAGCATTTT.

This clone was recorded once. The chain recombines TRBV4-2 with TRBJ2-5; 10 bases map to TRBD2. Trimming took 1 base from V and 5 from J; bases not matched to a gene: 10. This CDR3 is 17 amino acids long. CDR1 and CDR2 (germline): LGHNA, YNFKEQ. The CDR3 is CASSQVRGLAGAETQYF. The CDR3 DNA follows: TGTGCCAGCAGCCAAGTACGGGGTCTAGCGGGGGCGGAGACCCAGTACTTC.

This clone was seen a handful of times. This rearrangement joins TRBV5-6 to TRBJ2-7; D is uncertain. The CDR3 sequence is 11 residues long. CDR1 is SGHDT, CDR2 YYEEEE, per germline. V was cut by 3 bases and J by 3 bases, with 4 bases left in between. CDR3 nucleotides: TGTGCCAGCAGCTCCAACTACGAGCAGTACTTC. Translated, it gives CASSSNYEQYF.

The chain carries TRBV10-3 and TRBJ2-3; D is unresolved. Trimming removed 3 bases from V and 0 bases from J, with 7 bases in between. The germline gives CDR1 ENHRY, CDR2 SYGVKD. This CDR3 comprises 14 residues. The CDR3 here is CAISDPTSTDTQYF. For the CDR3, the DNA is TGTGCCATCAGTGACCCCACTAGCACAGATACGCAGTATTTT.

V is TRBV28 and J is TRBJ1-5; D is uncertain. Germline CDR1 MDHEN, CDR2 SYDVKM. The CDR3 consists of 12 residues. Trimming took 10 bases from V and 5 from J, leaving 12 bases between them. In nucleotides, the CDR3 is TGTGCCACCCTCCCGCGAGATCAGCCCCAGCATTTT. Translation: CATLPRDQPQHF.

The chain links TRBV28 to TRBJ2-5, with D possibly being TRBD1 (5 bases). Trimming pared 6 bases from V and 1 base from J, leaving 12 bases between. The length of the CDR3 is 14 residues. Germline CDR1 MDHEN, CDR2 SYDVKM. CDR3 residues: CASSRRQLQETQYF. CDR3 DNA sequence: TGTGCCAGCAGCCGCCGACAGCTCCAAGAGACCCAGTACTTC.

V and J are TRBV5-1 and TRBJ1-1; the D gene is possibly TRBD1 (6 bases). Germline CDR1 reads SGHRS; CDR2 reads YFSETQ. This CDR3 is built from 13 residues. Trimming shortened V by 4 bases and J by 0 bases, and 7 bases separated the two germline ends. Here the CDR3 DNA reads TGCGCCAGCAGCCAGGGGATGAACACTGAAGCTTTCTTT. The encoded protein is CASSQGMNTEAFF.

V and J are TRBV6-5 and TRBJ1-4, with D possibly being TRBD1 (5 bases). Trimming removed 6 bases at V and 8 bases at J, with 13 bases between. The CDR3 sequence is 13 residues long. Per germline, CDR1 MNHEY and CDR2 SVGAGI. CDR3 loop: CASRGEAREKLFF. CDR3 bases: TGTGCCAGCAGAGGGGAAGCCAGGGAAAAACTGTTTTTT.

The DNA of the CDR3 is TGTGCCAGCAGTTACGCCCGGCGGGGACCCTACGAGCAGTACTTC. It yields the protein CASSYARRGPYEQYF. This chain links TRBV6-5 with TRBJ2-7; TRBD2 might be the D (6 bases). V was clipped by 2 bases and J by 2 bases, with 13 bases between them. CDR1 MNHEY and CDR2 SVGAGI come from the germline V gene. CDR3 length: 15 residues.

The V and J genes are TRBV18 and TRBJ2-4; weak D call: TRBD2 (5 bases). Deletions cut 4 bases from V and 2 bases from J, with 15 bases between. This CDR3 spans 16 amino acids. Germline lookup yields CDR1 KGHSH and CDR2 LQKENI. This CDR3 reads CASSLDAPGTKNIQYF. The CDR3 nucleotides read TGTGCCAGCTCACTAGACGCTCCGGGAACCAAAAACATTCAGTACTTC.

CDR3 residues: CASSYSISGQVYGYTF. The CDR3 DNA is TGTGCCAGCAGTTACTCGATATCGGGACAGGTCTATGGCTACACCTTC. The chain links TRBV6-5 to TRBJ1-2; 8 positions agree with TRBD1. Germline V gives CDR1 MNHEY, CDR2 SVGAGI. The CDR3 totals 16 residues. V gave up 0 bases and J gave up 4 bases; unmatched junction bases: 7.

The chain couples TRBV5-5 to TRBJ2-5; 8 bases match TRBD2. The CDR3 runs to 16 residues. Unmatched junction bases numbered 13, after V lost 4 bases and J lost 5 bases. CDR1 is SGHKS, CDR2 YYEKEE, per germline (reference sequence). The CDR3 sequence is CASSHPGGGIRETQYF. The CDR3 DNA reads TGTGCCAGCAGCCACCCCGGCGGGGGGATTAGGGAGACCCAGTACTTC.

This clone was picked up a small number of times. This sequence joins TRBV29-1 and TRBJ1-1, with TRBD1 identical over 7 bases. The CDR3 runs 13 residues. V lost 4 bases and J lost 2; bases outside the gene matches: 4. Germline V CDR1 and CDR2: SQVTM, ANQGSEA. This chain's CDR3 is CSVGDRDNTEAFF. The CDR3, as DNA: TGCAGCGTTGGTGACAGGGATAACACTGAAGCTTTCTTT. The entire variable domain, with the rest obtained from reference TRBV29-1 and TRBJ1-1, is as follows: SAVISQKPSRDICQRGTSLTIQCQVDSQVTMMFWYRQQPGQSLTLIATANQGSEATYESGFVIDKFPISRPNLTFSTLTVSNMSPEDSSIYLCSVGDRDNTEAFFGQGTRLTVV.

The chain is built from TRBV9 and TRBJ2-3, with 9 bases that match TRBD2. Per germline, CDR1 SGDLS and CDR2 YYNGEE. V lost 2 bases and J lost 4; bases outside the gene matches: 11. This CDR3 comprises 17 residues. The CDR3 loop is CASSVSLISGGPDTQYF. As DNA, the CDR3 is TGTGCCAGCAGCGTTAGTCTGATTAGCGGGGGCCCAGATACGCAGTATTTT. The complete variable domain, with remaining parts taken from reference TRBV9 and TRBJ2-3, reads DSGVTQTPKHLITATGQRVTLRCSPRSGDLSVYWYQQSLDQGLQFLIQYYNGEERAKGNILERFSAQQFPDLHSELNLSSLELGDSALYFCASSVSLISGGPDTQYFGPGTRLTVL.

This chain connects TRBV7-3 to TRBJ2-2; 7 positions match TRBD1. This CDR3 region has 17 residues. Germline V gene lookup returns CDR1 SGHTA and CDR2 FQGTGA. V was clipped by 2 bases and J by 5 bases; unmatched bases: 11. The CDR3 DNA reads TGTGCCAGCAGCTTATCTCGCGACAGGGTTCGGACCGGGGAGCTGTTTTTT. Translation: CASSLSRDRVRTGELFF.

V is TRBV2 and J is TRBJ2-2; D might be TRBD1 (5 bases). Per the germline V gene, CDR1 is SNHLY and CDR2 is FYNNEI. This CDR3 contains 16 residues. Deletions cut 4 bases from V and 2 bases from J, with 14 bases between. The CDR3 region has the DNA TGTGCCAGCAGTGTTTCCCGGACACTTAACACCGGGGAGCTGTTTTTT. This translates into CASSVSRTLNTGELFF.

The V call is TRBV5-8, the J call TRBJ1-2; tentative D call: TRBD1 (6 bases). Germline-derived CDR1 and CDR2 are SGHTS and YDEGEE. The CDR3 sequence is 18 residues long. Trimming left V 5 bases short and J 1 base short, with 24 bases between. The CDR3 bases are TGTGCCAGCAGTTACCGGGACATCCCTGAAAGGGTTAACTATGGCTACACCTTC. Translated, it gives CASSYRDIPERVNYGYTF.

The chain joins TRBV6-5 to TRBJ1-5; TRBD1 aligns across 9 bases. CDR3 size: 14 residues. From germline, CDR1 is MNHEY and CDR2 SVGAGI. J was trimmed by 7 bases and V by 4 bases; bases with no gene match: 5. CDR3 nucleotides: TGTGCCAGCAGTTCGGGACAGGGAGGGCAGCCCCAGCATTTT. It is translated as CASSSGQGGQPQHF.

The chain links TRBV18 to TRBJ1-5; the match to TRBD1 covers 7 bases. Germline V gene sequence: CDR1 KGHSH, CDR2 LQKENI. The V segment lost 3 bases and the J segment 2 bases; nucleotides outside the gene matches: 4. This CDR3 region has 15 residues. The chain's CDR3 is CASSPNGQGNQPQHF. The CDR3 DNA reads TGTGCCAGCTCACCCAATGGACAGGGCAATCAGCCCCAGCATTTT.

This chain joins TRBV13 and TRBJ2-1; 8 nucleotides match TRBD2. The CDR3 is made up of 15 amino acids. Trimming removed 0 bases from V and 4 bases from J; junction bases left unmatched: 2. Per the germline V gene, CDR1 is PRHDT and CDR2 is FYEKMQ (reference sequence). The CDR3 sequence: CASSLGGGAYNEQFF. The CDR3 DNA reads as TGTGCCAGCAGCTTAGGCGGGGGGGCGTACAATGAGCAGTTCTTC.

About this clone itself: An end of the junction does not agree with germline; a read error may underlie this. The chain carries TRBV7-7 and TRBJ2-5, with 7 bases lining up with TRBD2. The CDR3 consists of 16 residues. Germline assignment: CDR1 SSHAT and CDR2 FNYEAQ (reference sequence). The CDR3 nucleotides read TGTGCTAGCAGCTTAGGACTAGGCGCGCTGGGGGAGACCCAGTACTTC. It is translated as CASSLGLGALGETQYF.

The rearrangement joins TRBV10-1 to TRBJ2-5; D perhaps matches TRBD2 (5 bases). The J call may be mistaken, given a closer DNA end match to TRBJ2-7. From germline, CDR1 is WNHNN and CDR2 SYGVQD (reference sequence). The length of the CDR3 is 14 residues. In nucleotides, the CDR3 is TGCGCCAGCAGTGAGTCCGGGGTGGGGTACGAGCAGTACTTC. This sequence encodes CASSESGVGYEQYF.

The chain joins TRBV7-6 to TRBJ2-2, with 10 positions matching TRBD2. CDR3 size: 16 residues. The V gene's germline CDR1 is SGHVS and CDR2 FNYEAQ. The V segment lost 1 base and the J segment 1 base; nucleotides outside the gene matches: 0. The CDR3 DNA follows: TGTGCCAGCAGCTTAGGACTAGCGGGGAACACCGGGGAGCTGTTTTTT. Translating gives CASSLGLAGNTGELFF.

This chain links TRBV4-2 with TRBJ2-2; a possible D gene is TRBD2 (6 bases). Germline-derived CDR1 and CDR2 are LGHNA and YNFKEQ. CDR3 size: 11 residues. Trimming took 8 bases from V and 6 from J, leaving 7 bases between them. The CDR3 sequence is CASRLAGELFF. The CDR3 DNA reads as TGTGCCAGCCGACTAGCCGGGGAGCTGTTTTTT.

V and J are TRBV6-5 and TRBJ1-1, with 10 positions matching TRBD1. CDR1 and CDR2 (germline): MNHEY, SVGAGI. Losses at the gene ends were 5 bases for V and 6 bases for J; bases not matched to a gene: 6. The CDR3 runs to 14 residues. The CDR3 reads CASSSRDRGPEAFF. As DNA, the CDR3 is TGTGCCAGCAGTAGCCGGGACAGGGGCCCTGAAGCTTTCTTT.